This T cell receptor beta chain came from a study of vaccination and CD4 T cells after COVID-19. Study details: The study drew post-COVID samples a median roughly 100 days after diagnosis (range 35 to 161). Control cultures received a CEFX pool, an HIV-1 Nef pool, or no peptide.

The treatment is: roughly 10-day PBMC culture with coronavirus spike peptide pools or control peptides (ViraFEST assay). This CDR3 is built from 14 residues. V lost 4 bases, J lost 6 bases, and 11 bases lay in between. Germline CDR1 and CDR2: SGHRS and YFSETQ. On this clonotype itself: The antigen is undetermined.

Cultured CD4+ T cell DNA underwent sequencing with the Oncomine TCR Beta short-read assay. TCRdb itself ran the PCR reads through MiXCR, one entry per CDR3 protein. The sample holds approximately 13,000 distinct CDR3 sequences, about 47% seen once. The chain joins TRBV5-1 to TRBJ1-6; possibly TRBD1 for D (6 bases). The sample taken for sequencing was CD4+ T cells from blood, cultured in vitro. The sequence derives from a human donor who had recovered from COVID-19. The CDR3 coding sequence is TGCGCCAGCAGCCCGGACAGACTTAATTCACCCCTCCACTTT. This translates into CASSPDRLNSPLHF.